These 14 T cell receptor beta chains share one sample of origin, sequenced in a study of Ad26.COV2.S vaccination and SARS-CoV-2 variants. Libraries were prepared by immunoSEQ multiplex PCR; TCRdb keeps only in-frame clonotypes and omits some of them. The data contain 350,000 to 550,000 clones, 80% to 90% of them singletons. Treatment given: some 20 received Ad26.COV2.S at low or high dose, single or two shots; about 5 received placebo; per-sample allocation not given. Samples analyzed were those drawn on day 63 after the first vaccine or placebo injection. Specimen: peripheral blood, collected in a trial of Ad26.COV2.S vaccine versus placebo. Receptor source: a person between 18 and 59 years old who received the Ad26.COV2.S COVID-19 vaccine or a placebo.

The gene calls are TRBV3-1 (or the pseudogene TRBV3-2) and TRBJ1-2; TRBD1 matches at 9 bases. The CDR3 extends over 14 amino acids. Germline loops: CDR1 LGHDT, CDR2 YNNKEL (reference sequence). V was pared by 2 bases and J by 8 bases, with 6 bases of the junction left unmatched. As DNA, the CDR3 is TGTGCCAGCAGCCAAACACAGGGGGCAGGGGGCTACACCTTC. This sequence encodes CASSQTQGAGGYTF.

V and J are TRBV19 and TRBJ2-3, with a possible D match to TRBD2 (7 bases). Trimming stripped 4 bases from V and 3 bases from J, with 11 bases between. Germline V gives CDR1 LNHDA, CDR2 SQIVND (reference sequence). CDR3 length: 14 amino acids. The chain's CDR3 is CASSTGEGTDTQYF. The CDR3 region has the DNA TGTGCCAGTAGTACAGGGGAGGGGACAGATACGCAGTATTTT.

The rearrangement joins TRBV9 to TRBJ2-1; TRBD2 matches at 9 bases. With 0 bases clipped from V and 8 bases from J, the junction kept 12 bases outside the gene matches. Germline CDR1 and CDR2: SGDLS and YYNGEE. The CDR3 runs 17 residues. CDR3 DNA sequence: TGTGCCAGCAGCGTAGCTACTTCGGCTAGCGGGACCGATGAGCAGTTCTTC. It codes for CASSVATSASGTDEQFF.

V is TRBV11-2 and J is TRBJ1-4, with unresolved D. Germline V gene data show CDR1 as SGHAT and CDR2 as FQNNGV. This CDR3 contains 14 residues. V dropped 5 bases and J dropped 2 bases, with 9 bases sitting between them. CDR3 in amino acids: CASSPGVTNEKLFF. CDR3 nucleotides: TGTGCCAGCAGCCCCGGAGTGACTAATGAAAAACTGTTTTTT.

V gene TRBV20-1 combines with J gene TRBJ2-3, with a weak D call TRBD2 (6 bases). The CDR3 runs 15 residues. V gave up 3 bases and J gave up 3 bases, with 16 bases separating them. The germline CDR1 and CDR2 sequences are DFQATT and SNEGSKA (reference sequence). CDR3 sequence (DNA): TGCAGTGCTAGTAACAGGCGGGGATCGACAGATACGCAGTATTTT. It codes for CSASNRRGSTDTQYF.

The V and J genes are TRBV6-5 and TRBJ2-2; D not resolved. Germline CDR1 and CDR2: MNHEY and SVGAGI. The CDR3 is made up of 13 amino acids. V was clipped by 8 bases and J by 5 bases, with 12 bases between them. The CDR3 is CASVVMGTGELFF. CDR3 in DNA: TGTGCCAGCGTTGTTATGGGAACCGGGGAGCTGTTTTTT.

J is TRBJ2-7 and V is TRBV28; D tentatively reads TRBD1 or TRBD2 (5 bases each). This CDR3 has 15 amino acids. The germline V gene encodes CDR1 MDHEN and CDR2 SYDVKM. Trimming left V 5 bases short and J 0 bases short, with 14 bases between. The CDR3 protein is CASSPSGTASYEQYF. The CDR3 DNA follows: TGTGCCAGCAGTCCCTCCGGGACGGCCTCCTACGAGCAGTACTTC.

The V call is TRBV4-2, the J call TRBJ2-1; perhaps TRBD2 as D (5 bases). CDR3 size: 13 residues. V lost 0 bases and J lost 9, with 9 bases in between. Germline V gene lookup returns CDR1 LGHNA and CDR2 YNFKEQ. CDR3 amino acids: CASSQEFAGEQFF. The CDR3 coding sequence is TGTGCCAGCAGCCAAGAATTTGCGGGTGAGCAGTTCTTC.

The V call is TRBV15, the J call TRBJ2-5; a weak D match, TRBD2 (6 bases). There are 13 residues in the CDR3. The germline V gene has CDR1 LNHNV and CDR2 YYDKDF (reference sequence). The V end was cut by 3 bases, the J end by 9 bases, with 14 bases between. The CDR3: CATSSEQGGAQYF. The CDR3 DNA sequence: TGTGCCACCAGCAGCGAACAAGGAGGGGCCCAGTACTTC. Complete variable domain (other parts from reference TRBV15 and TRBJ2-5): DAMVIQNPRYQVTQFGKPVTLSCSQTLNHNVMYWYQQKSSQAPKLLFHYYDKDFNNEADTPDNFQSRRPNTSFCFLDIRSPGLGDTAMYLCATSSEQGGAQYFGPGTRLLVL.

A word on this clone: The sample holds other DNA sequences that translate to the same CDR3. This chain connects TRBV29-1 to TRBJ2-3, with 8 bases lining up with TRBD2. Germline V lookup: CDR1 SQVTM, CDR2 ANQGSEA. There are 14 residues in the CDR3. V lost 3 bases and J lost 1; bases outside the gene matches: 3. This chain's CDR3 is CSVDGSGGTDTQYF. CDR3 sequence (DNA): TGCAGCGTTGATGGTAGCGGGGGCACAGATACGCAGTATTTT.

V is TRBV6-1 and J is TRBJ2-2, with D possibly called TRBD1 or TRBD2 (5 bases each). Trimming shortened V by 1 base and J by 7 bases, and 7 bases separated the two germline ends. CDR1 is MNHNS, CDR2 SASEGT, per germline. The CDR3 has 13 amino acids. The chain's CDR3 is CASSEGGSGELFF. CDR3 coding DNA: TGTGCCAGCAGTGAAGGGGGGAGCGGGGAGCTGTTTTTT.

In nucleotides, the CDR3 is TGTGCCAGCAGCCTAGGGGGGGGTGTCGGAACTGAAGCTTTCTTT. Amino acid sequence: CASSLGGGVGTEAFF. This chain joins TRBV6-5 and TRBJ1-1; D may be TRBD1 (6 bases). Trimming shortened V by 6 bases and J by 5 bases, and 19 bases separated the two germline ends. The germline CDR1 and CDR2 sequences are MNHEY and SVGAGI. The CDR3 contains 15 residues.

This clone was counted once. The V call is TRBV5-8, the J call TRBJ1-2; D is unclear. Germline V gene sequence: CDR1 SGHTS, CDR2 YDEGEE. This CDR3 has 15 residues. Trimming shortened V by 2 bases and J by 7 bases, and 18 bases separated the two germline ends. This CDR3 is CASSFYPGLTLGYTF. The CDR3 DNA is TGTGCCAGCAGCTTTTACCCAGGTCTGACTCTTGGCTACACCTTC. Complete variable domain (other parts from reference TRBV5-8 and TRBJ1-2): EAGVTQSPTHLIKTRGQQATLRCSPISGHTSVYWYQQALGLGLQFLLWYDEGEERNRGNFPPRFSGRQFPNYSSELNVNALELEDSALYLCASSFYPGLTLGYTFGSGTRLTVV.

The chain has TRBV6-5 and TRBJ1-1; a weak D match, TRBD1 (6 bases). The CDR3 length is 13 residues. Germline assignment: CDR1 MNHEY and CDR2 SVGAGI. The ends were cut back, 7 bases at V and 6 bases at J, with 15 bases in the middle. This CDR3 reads CASTVTGLAEAFF. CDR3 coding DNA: TGTGCCAGCACTGTAACAGGGTTGGCTGAAGCTTTCTTT.